This T cell receptor beta chain appears in the sequencing data of a study of T-cell reconstitution after alpha-beta-depleted transplantation in children. Using unique molecular identifiers, the investigators prepared the TCRbeta library. MiXCR, applied by TCRdb to the PCR reads, yields one record per CDR3 protein. Here the sample spans 250,000 to 350,000 distinct CDR3 sequences, almost 10% being singletons. The CDR3 is 14 amino acids. From germline, CDR1 is SGHRS and CDR2 YFSETQ. V gave up 2 bases and J gave up 4 bases; unmatched junction bases: 5. The table lists this clonotype with a few counts. The V call is TRBV5-1, the J call TRBJ2-5; 7 bases fit TRBD2. The sequences come from PBMCs from the stem cell graft donor, collected from the stem cell graft. The receptor was isolated from a human donor who donated a stem cell graft to a child with SCID. The chain's CDR3 is CASSFSSGGETQYF. The CDR3 bases are TGCGCCAGCAGCTTCTCTAGCGGTGGAGAGACCCAGTACTTC.